One and the same sample provided the 5 T cell receptor beta chains below, sequenced in a study of Graves' ophthalmopathy and Graves' hyperthyroidism. Amplification of the TCR beta CDR3 regions used RNA transcripts (as template). Amplification began with first-round RT-PCR using HTBI primers, then second-round multiplex PCR was performed. Using its own MiXCR run on the multiplex PCR reads, TCRdb lists one record per CDR3 protein. The sample carries almost 750,000 distinct CDR3 sequences, 40% recorded once. What was sequenced was peripheral blood. These receptors were taken from an adult man with Graves' ophthalmopathy.

DNA of the CDR3: TGTGCCAGCAGAACAGGGGGCGCGATGTACGGCTATGGCTACACCTTC. This gives the protein CASRTGGAMYGYGYTF. The chain employs TRBV7-9 and TRBJ1-2; 9 bases agree with TRBD1. With 6 bases clipped from V and 4 bases from J, the junction kept 12 bases outside the gene matches. Germline assignment: CDR1 SEHNR and CDR2 FQNEAQ (reference sequence). The CDR3 runs to 16 residues.

This clonotype was detected many times. The chain joins TRBV19 to TRBJ1-5; perhaps TRBD1 as D (5 bases). The germline gives CDR1 LNHDA, CDR2 SQIVND (reference sequence). This CDR3 comprises 14 residues. V lost 5 bases and J 7 bases, leaving 15 bases between the germline ends. CDR3 in DNA: TGTGCCAGTAGTCCAACCCTGGGGGGACAGCCCCAGCATTTT. This translates into CASSPTLGGQPQHF.

This rearrangement joins TRBV25-1 to TRBJ1-5, with no clear D. This CDR3 is 15 amino acids long. Germline V gene sequence: CDR1 MGHDK, CDR2 SYGVNS. The V end was cut by 6 bases, the J end by 4 bases, with 16 bases between. The CDR3 sequence: CASSQGPLPNQPQHF. In DNA form, the CDR3 reads TGTGCCAGCAGCCAAGGGCCACTACCAAATCAGCCCCAGCATTTT.

The rearrangement uses TRBV29-1 and TRBJ1-2; the match to TRBD1 covers 8 bases. V was pared by 8 bases and J by 7 bases, with 9 bases of the junction left unmatched. Germline V gene lookup returns CDR1 SQVTM and CDR2 ANQGSEA. The CDR3 extends over 12 amino acids. This CDR3 is CSYGRGRIGYTF. In nucleotides, the CDR3 is TGCAGCTACGGCAGGGGGCGGATTGGCTACACCTTC.

As DNA, the CDR3 is TGTGCCACCAGCAGAGATCGCCTCGATAGGGAGACCCAGGCTGGCTACACCTTC. This translates into CATSRDRLDRETQAGYTF. The chain is built from TRBV15 and TRBJ1-2; the D is unclear. Trimming took 0 bases from V and 7 from J, leaving 24 bases between them. Germline V gives CDR1 LNHNV, CDR2 YYDKDF (reference sequence). The length of the CDR3 is 18 residues.